These 22 T cell receptor beta chains were sequenced from one sample in a study of metastatic and nonmetastatic thyroid tumors. TCRdb re-analyzed the PCR reads using MiXCR. Here the sample spans about 92,000 clones, 15% being singletons. Every patient underwent thyroid surgery untreated. The sample was blood. All receptors come from a female donor with papillary thyroid cancer or a benign thyroid nodule (not recorded which). Some clones in this sample may be carry-over from other donors' samples.

This rearrangement joins TRBV20-1 to TRBJ2-7; 7 bases agree with TRBD2. The germline V gene encodes CDR1 DFQATT and CDR2 SNEGSKA (reference sequence). This CDR3 is built from 16 residues. After removal of 1 base from V and 1 base from J, the junction contained 10 bases not matched to a gene. CDR3 DNA sequence: TGCAGTGCTAGAGGAGGGAGGGGAGGGGATTCCTACGAGCAGTACTTC. Its protein is CSARGGRGGDSYEQYF.

A few counts support this clone. One base away lies a much larger clone, so this may be a sequencing read error. Distinct nucleotide sequences in the sample also encode this CDR3. V and J are TRBV9 and TRBJ2-3; no definite D call. This CDR3 contains 15 residues. CDR1 and CDR2 (germline): SGDLS, YYNGEE. Deletions cut 0 bases from V and 2 bases from J, with 10 bases between. In DNA form, the CDR3 reads TGTGCCAGCAGCGTAGGTGGGCGGTACACAGATACGCAGTATTTT. Protein: CASSVGGRYTDTQYF. Filled out from reference TRBV9 and TRBJ2-3, the complete variable domain reads DSGVTQTPKHLITATGQRVTLRCSPRSGDLSVYWYQQSLDQGLQFLIQYYNGEERAKGNILERFSAQQFPDLHSELNLSSLELGDSALYFCASSVGGRYTDTQYFGPGTRLTVL.

On this clone itself: This same CDR3 is encoded by further DNA sequences in the sample. The chain links TRBV5-5 to TRBJ2-3; tentative D call: TRBD1 (7 bases). The V end was cut by 4 bases, the J end by 10 bases, with 22 bases between. The germline gives CDR1 SGHKS, CDR2 YYEKEE (reference sequence). The CDR3 has 15 residues. The CDR3 sequence: CASSPIDGGRGAQYF. CDR3 sequence (DNA): TGTGCCAGCAGCCCGATCGACGGTGGCAGGGGGGCGCAGTATTTT. Filled out from reference TRBV5-5 and TRBJ2-3, the complete variable domain reads DAGVTQSPTHLIKTRGQQVTLRCSPISGHKSVSWYQQVLGQGPQFIFQYYEKEERGRGNFPDRFSARQFPNYSSELNVNALLLGDSALYLCASSPIDGGRGAQYFGPGTRLTVL.

In this sample, this clone turned up many times. V gene TRBV6-2 or TRBV6-3 combines with J gene TRBJ2-3, with D possibly matching TRBD1 (6 bases). Germline V gene data show CDR1 as MNHEY and CDR2 as SVGEGT. V gave up 6 bases and J gave up 5 bases, with 18 bases separating them. The CDR3 sequence is 15 residues long. In nucleotides, the CDR3 is TGTGCCAGCAGGCACCGGGACACCCTCGGAGATACGCAGTATTTT. This translates into CASRHRDTLGDTQYF.

In its sample, this clone was seen a few times. The chain has TRBV28 and TRBJ2-7, with D possibly TRBD2 on 5 matching bases. Trimming shortened V by 4 bases and J by 4 bases, and 8 bases separated the two germline ends. CDR1 is MDHEN and CDR2 is SYDVKM in the germline V gene. The CDR3 loop spans 12 amino acids. The CDR3 protein is CASSWEYYEQYF. CDR3 in DNA: TGTGCCAGCAGTTGGGAGTATTACGAGCAGTACTTC.

This clone was seen a handful of times. Given a much more abundant clone one base away, this may be a read error. The rearrangement joins TRBV6-1 to TRBJ2-3; 7 bases map to TRBD1. CDR3 length equals 14 residues. Germline CDR1 reads MNHNS; CDR2 reads SASEGT. CDR3 residues: CASIEGGSTDTQYF. The CDR3 DNA follows: TGTGCCAGCATTGAAGGGGGCAGCACAGATACGCAGTATTTT.

In regard to this clone: A much larger clone lies a single base off, so this may be a read error. This CDR3 fails to terminate in the conserved phenylalanine or tryptophan, so it likely reflects a read error. The gene calls are TRBV7-9 and TRBJ2-1; possibly TRBD1 for D (5 bases). Germline V gene data show CDR1 as SEHNR and CDR2 as FQNEAQ (reference sequence). The ends were cut back, 6 bases at V and 5 bases at J, with 11 bases in the middle. The CDR3 spans 13 residues. For the CDR3, the DNA is TGTGCCAGCAGACCGCTAGGGGACAATGAGCAGTTCCTC. Translation: CASRPLGDNEQFL.

This clone was observed at least ten times. Just one base apart from a much larger clone, this may be a read error. The CDR3 here is CATSGAAGPGTGQFF. CDR3 DNA: TGTGCCACCAGTGGAGCGGCGGGTCCGGGAACGGGGCAGTTCTTC. The J gene is TRBJ2-1, the V gene TRBV24-1; tentatively, D is TRBD2 (5 bases). Trimming took 5 bases from V and 12 from J, leaving 22 bases between them. Germline CDR1 is KGHDR and CDR2 is SFDVKD. CDR3 length: 15 residues.

This clone occurred many times. J is TRBJ2-3 and V is TRBV2; D gene ambiguous. The CDR3 consists of 12 residues. V was pared by 0 bases and J by 10 bases, with 8 bases between. Looked up from germline, CDR1 is SNHLY and CDR2 is FYNNEI. The CDR3 protein is CASSEAPSAQYF. For the CDR3, the DNA is TGTGCCAGCAGTGAAGCGCCATCCGCGCAGTATTTT.

This clone was counted many times. The chain uses TRBV5-1 and TRBJ2-5; 8 nucleotides agree with TRBD2. This CDR3 has 15 amino acids. CDR1 and CDR2 (germline): SGHRS, YFSETQ. V shed 2 bases and J 5 bases; nucleotides not matched to a gene: 8. CDR3 DNA: TGCGCCAGCAGCTTTATCGGGGGGGCCGGGGAGACCCAGTACTTC. Its protein product is CASSFIGGAGETQYF.

The sample holds many counts of this clone. The J gene is TRBJ1-5, the V gene TRBV6-1; 9 bases line up with TRBD1. The V and J ends lost 6 bases and 2 bases, in that order; junction bases with no gene match: 11. Germline V CDR1 and CDR2: MNHNS, SASEGT. This CDR3 spans 17 amino acids. CDR3 amino acids: CASSPTGGGGGNQPQHF. DNA for the CDR3: TGTGCCAGCAGCCCTACAGGGGGCGGGGGGGGCAATCAGCCCCAGCATTTT.

This clone was seen at least ten times. The same CDR3 is also encoded by other DNA sequences in this sample. The chain recombines TRBV20-1 with TRBJ2-3; TRBD2 agrees at 8 bases. The CDR3 loop spans 14 amino acids. CDR1 DFQATT and CDR2 SNEGSKA come from the germline V gene (reference sequence). The ends lost 4 bases at V and 3 bases at J; junction bases unmatched: 6. The CDR3 DNA reads as TGCAGTGCTACCCGACTAGCGATGACAGATACGCAGTATTTT. It codes for CSATRLAMTDTQYF.

Worth noting for this clone: A read error may be the cause here, since a much bigger clone is one base away. This sequence joins TRBV6-6 and TRBJ1-1; D may be TRBD1 (5 bases). The CDR3 extends over 13 amino acids. V was pared by 4 bases and J by 7 bases, with 13 bases between. Germline CDR1 is MNHNY and CDR2 is SVGAGI (reference sequence). The CDR3 nucleotides read TGTGCCAGCAGTTTCTCGACGGGGGGTGAAGCTTTCTTT. As protein: CASSFSTGGEAFF.

Ten or more counts support this clone. The V and J genes are TRBV27 and TRBJ1-6; a weak D match, TRBD1 (6 bases). Per germline, CDR1 MNHEY and CDR2 SMNVEV (reference sequence). V was clipped by 4 bases and J by 7 bases, with 11 bases between them. This CDR3 comprises 14 residues. CDR3 residues: CASSSPGANSPLHF. In DNA form, the CDR3 reads TGTGCCAGCAGTTCTCCGGGGGCCAATTCACCCCTCCACTTT.

Remarks on this clone: A much larger clone sits a single nucleotide away, making a read error possible. The CDR3 protein is CATSDLLTQYF. Here the CDR3 DNA reads TGTGCCACCAGTGACCTCCTGACCCAGTACTTC. This chain connects TRBV24-1 to TRBJ2-5; D call uncertain. Germline values: CDR1 KGHDR, CDR2 SFDVKD. The CDR3 has 11 amino acids. Deletions cut 4 bases from V and 7 bases from J, with 6 bases between.

This clone was detected ten times or more. V and J are TRBV19 and TRBJ1-2, with D tentatively TRBD1 (5 bases). Trimming shortened V by 10 bases and J by 8 bases, and 20 bases separated the two germline ends. The CDR3 has 13 amino acids. Germline V lookup: CDR1 LNHDA, CDR2 SQIVND (reference sequence). The CDR3 bases are TGTGCCACAGATGCAGGGACCAACGGAGGCTACACCTTC. This codes for CATDAGTNGGYTF.

On this clone itself: A much bigger clone sits one base away, suggesting this may be a read error. DNA for the CDR3: TGTGCCAGCAGCTTGGAGGGGACTAGCATTCTGTTTTTT. Translation: CASSLEGTSILFF. The V call is TRBV14, the J call TRBJ2-2, with 9 bases that match TRBD2. CDR1 is SGHDN, CDR2 FVKESK, per germline. There are 13 residues in the CDR3. The V and J ends lost 5 bases and 14 bases, in that order; junction bases with no gene match: 9.

Many counts were recorded for this clone. The V gene is TRBV5-6, the J gene TRBJ1-6, with D unresolved. CDR3 length: 14 residues. V lost 0 bases, J lost 9 bases, and 10 bases lay in between. CDR1 and CDR2 (germline): SGHDT, YYEEEE. The CDR3 region has the DNA TGTGCCAGCAGCTTGGGTGGATATGCTTCACCCCTCCACTTT. The encoded protein is CASSLGGYASPLHF.

This clone appeared many times. This chain joins TRBV4-1 and TRBJ2-2, with 9 bases matching TRBD1. Germline V gene lookup returns CDR1 MGHRA and CDR2 YSYEKL. The J segment lost 4 bases and the V segment lost 2 bases, leaving 14 bases of the junction unmatched. The CDR3 is made up of 19 amino acids. CDR3 sequence: CASSQKIPDRGRCTGELFF. Here the CDR3 DNA reads TGCGCCAGCAGCCAAAAAATCCCCGACAGGGGGAGGTGCACCGGGGAGCTGTTTTTT.

This clone was recorded many times. This chain links TRBV25-1 with TRBJ1-1, with a possible D match to TRBD1 (5 bases). This CDR3 contains 16 residues. The V end lost 1 base, the J end lost 3 bases, and 15 bases lay between the germline ends. Germline assignment: CDR1 MGHDK and CDR2 SYGVNS. The CDR3 loop is CASSESGTGRHTEAFF. CDR3 bases: TGTGCCAGCAGTGAATCAGGTACAGGTCGCCACACTGAAGCTTTCTTT.

The chain has TRBV7-9 and TRBJ2-7; TRBD1 might be the D (6 bases). The ends were cut back, 4 bases at V and 6 bases at J, with 10 bases in the middle. The CDR3 runs 12 residues. Germline V lookup: CDR1 SEHNR, CDR2 FQNEAQ (reference sequence). The CDR3 DNA sequence: TGTGCCAGCAGCTCCACAGGGTTCGAGCAGTACTTC. Its translation is CASSSTGFEQYF.

The sample holds many counts of this clone. This sample also contains other DNA sequences that code for the same CDR3. This chain uses TRBV11-2 with TRBJ2-2; 9 bases line up with TRBD1. The CDR3 consists of 15 residues. V dropped 1 base and J dropped 9; count of bases not matched to a gene: 6. Germline loops: CDR1 SGHAT, CDR2 FQNNGV. CDR3 sequence: CASSLGGTGIWELFF. As DNA, the CDR3 is TGTGCCAGCAGCTTAGGCGGGACAGGGATTTGGGAGCTGTTTTTT.